This is a list of T cell receptor beta chains from one sample in a study of blood T cell repertoires in COVID-19. Data came from immunoSEQ multiplex PCR; TCRdb stores just in-frame clones and leaves some out. The data show about 80,000 clones, roughly four fifths seen once. Material for sequencing was peripheral blood. The receptors here all came from a man at least 80 years old with acute or convalescent COVID-19. Each CDR3 is given with its conserved first and last residue. A D gene is named only where the DNA matches it firmly. Clone sizes are given selectively: once, few, many, or a class where the clone is expanded.

clone size	D gene	V gene	J gene	CDR3 length	CDR3 protein	CDR3 DNA
-	TRBD1	TRBV6-5	TRBJ1-2	15	CASIPGQGRLDGYTF	TGTGCCAGCATACCGGGACAGGGACGTTTGGATGGCTACACCTTC
-	TRBD2	TRBV30	TRBJ2-5	15	CAWSLSGGALETQYF	TGTGCCTGGAGTTTGAGCGGGGGGGCCTTAGAGACCCAGTACTTC
few	TRBD1	TRBV6-5	TRBJ1-5	14	CASEQGDSNQPQHF	TGTGCCAGCGAACAGGGGGATAGCAATCAGCCCCAGCATTTT
-	-	TRBV11-1	TRBJ2-7	15	CASSSNPSVSYEQYF	TGTGCCAGCAGCTCAAACCCTAGCGTCTCCTACGAGCAGTACTTC
-	-	TRBV5-4	TRBJ2-1	17	CASSLAPRGVLYNEQFF	TGTGCCAGCAGCTTGGCCCCCAGGGGTGTTCTTTACAATGAGCAGTTCTTC
-	-	TRBV18	TRBJ1-5	15	CASSLGDTPNQPQHF	TGTGCCAGCTCACTGGGTGACACGCCTAATCAGCCCCAGCATTTT
-	-	TRBV12-3/TRBV12-4	TRBJ1-1	12	CASRSRGTEAFF	TGTGCCAGCAGGTCCCGGGGGACTGAAGCTTTCTTT
-	TRBD1	TRBV7-8	TRBJ1-2	15	CASSSGQTVVEGYTF	TGTGCCAGCAGCTCGGGACAGACCGTCGTGGAGGGCTACACCTTC
-	TRBD2	TRBV6-5	TRBJ2-2	16	CASSYGLAENTGELFF	TGTGCCAGCAGTTACGGGCTAGCGGAGAACACCGGGGAGCTGTTTTTT
few	TRBD1	TRBV4-2	TRBJ1-1	16	CASSQDEAGGITEAFF	TGTGCCAGCAGCCAAGATGAGGCAGGGGGAATCACTGAAGCTTTCTTT
-	TRBD1	TRBV5-6	TRBJ1-6	13	CASSQRQGGTLHF	TGTGCCAGCAGCCAGAGACAGGGCGGCACCCTCCACTTT
once	-	TRBV19	TRBJ1-4	15	CASSRTTSFNEKLFF	TGTGCCAGTAGTAGAACAACTAGTTTCAATGAAAAACTGTTTTTT
-	-	TRBV24-1	TRBJ1-2	11	CATTTDYGYTF	TGTGCCACCACGACAGACTATGGCTACACCTTC
-	-	TRBV10-3	TRBJ1-2	14	CAISESEVLRGYTF	TGTGCCATCAGTGAGTCCGAGGTTTTGCGTGGCTACACCTTC
-	TRBD1	TRBV7-8	TRBJ1-5	14	CASSLDRGEQPQHF	TGTGCCAGCAGCTTGGACAGGGGTGAGCAGCCCCAGCATTTT
-	-	TRBV19	TRBJ1-4	14	CASSRSQEPEKLFF	TGTGCCAGTAGTCGTTCGCAGGAACCTGAAAAACTGTTTTTT
-	TRBD2	TRBV7-2	TRBJ2-5	16	CASSPPRVAGVETQYF	TGTGCCAGCAGCCCTCCTCGCGTAGCGGGGGTAGAGACCCAGTACTTC
few	-	TRBV7-3	TRBJ2-2	14	CASSSDRDTGELFF	TGTGCCAGCAGCTCCGACAGAGACACCGGGGAGCTGTTTTTT
-	TRBD2	TRBV10-1	TRBJ2-1	14	CASSELAGGHEQFF	TGCGCCAGCAGTGAGCTAGCGGGGGGCCATGAGCAGTTCTTC
-	-	TRBV3-1/TRBV3-2	TRBJ2-7	14	CASTTPMAPYEQYF	TGTGCCAGCACCACCCCGATGGCCCCCTACGAGCAGTACTTC
few	-	TRBV19	TRBJ1-4	14	CASKTGQFGEKLFF	TGTGCCAGTAAAACAGGACAGTTCGGGGAAAAACTGTTTTTT
once	-	TRBV19	TRBJ1-2	13	CASLGQTHYGYTF	TGTGCCAGCCTTGGACAGACCCACTATGGCTACACCTTC
-	-	TRBV5-6	TRBJ2-7	14	CASSSPGREYEQYF	TGTGCCAGCAGCTCCCCGGGCAGGGAATACGAGCAGTACTTC
-	-	TRBV6-5	TRBJ2-6	15	CASKTDHSGANVLTF	TGTGCCAGCAAGACAGACCACTCTGGGGCCAACGTCCTGACTTTC
-	TRBD2	TRBV30	TRBJ2-3	16	CAWSVGVGGGTDTQYF	TGTGCCTGGAGTGTAGGAGTCGGGGGAGGGACAGATACGCAGTATTTT
-	-	TRBV7-2	TRBJ1-2	14	CASSSSVANYGYTF	TGTGCCAGCAGCTCATCGGTAGCTAACTATGGCTACACCTTC
-	-	TRBV7-8	TRBJ1-6	14	CASSEDSYNSPLHF	TGTGCCAGCAGCGAGGACAGCTATAATTCACCCCTCCACTTT
-	-	TRBV5-1	TRBJ1-3	14	CASSLQSSGNTIYF	TGCGCCAGCAGCTTACAGAGCTCTGGAAACACCATATATTTT
-	TRBD1	TRBV9	TRBJ2-7	14	CASSVTGSSYEQYF	TGTGCCAGCAGCGTGACAGGGAGCTCCTACGAGCAGTACTTC
once	TRBD1	TRBV7-9	TRBJ1-1	15	CASSWDRGGHTEAFF	TGTGCCAGCAGCTGGGACAGGGGGGGTCACACTGAAGCTTTCTTT
-	-	TRBV6-5	TRBJ2-7	14	CASSLTFGGYEQYF	TGTGCCAGCAGCCTAACCTTTGGAGGCTACGAGCAGTACTTC
-	-	TRBV3-1/TRBV3-2	TRBJ2-2	15	CASSQGTDHTGELFF	TGTGCCAGCAGCCAAGGGACAGACCACACCGGGGAGCTGTTTTTT
-	-	TRBV5-1	TRBJ1-6	15	CASSLGTVYNSPLHF	TGCGCCAGCAGCTTGGGGACAGTTTATAATTCACCCCTCCACTTT
-	-	TRBV7-9	TRBJ1-3	15	CASSLAGSSGNTIYF	TGTGCCAGCAGCTTAGCTGGGAGCTCTGGAAACACCATATATTTT
-	-	TRBV2	TRBJ1-2	15	CASSENTGNVVSYTF	TGTGCCAGCAGTGAAAATACAGGGAACGTGGTGAGCTACACCTTC
-	-	TRBV15	TRBJ1-3	15	CATSRVDNSGNTIYF	TGTGCCACCAGCAGAGTCGACAACTCTGGAAACACCATATATTTT
-	TRBD2	TRBV2	TRBJ2-7	14	CASTGTSGTYEQYF	TGTGCCAGCACTGGGACTAGCGGGACCTACGAGCAGTACTTC
-	TRBD2	TRBV19	TRBJ2-3	14	CASSEGLAGNTQYF	TGTGCCAGTAGTGAGGGACTAGCGGGGAATACGCAGTATTTT
-	-	TRBV19	TRBJ1-2	13	CASSMRGNYGYTF	TGTGCCAGTAGTATGAGAGGGAACTATGGCTACACCTTC
-	TRBD1	TRBV5-1	TRBJ1-3	15	CASSLGDRGQNTIYF	TGCGCCAGCAGCTTGGGGGACAGGGGACAAAACACCATATATTTT
-	-	TRBV6-5	TRBJ1-5	13	CASSYSQNQPQHF	TGTGCCAGCAGTTACTCACAGAATCAGCCCCAGCATTTT
-	-	TRBV5-5	TRBJ1-5	15	CASSLAGQTNQPQHF	TGTGCCAGCAGCTTGGCCGGCCAGACAAATCAGCCCCAGCATTTT
-	-	TRBV7-8	TRBJ2-3	14	CASSLAGQSDTQYF	TGTGCCAGCAGCTTAGCGGGCCAGAGCGATACGCAGTATTTT
once	TRBD1	TRBV6-5	TRBJ2-2	14	CASARTGNTGELFF	TGTGCCAGCGCTAGGACAGGCAACACCGGGGAGCTGTTTTTT
once	-	TRBV14	TRBJ2-7	16	CASSQEGSRGTYEQYF	TGTGCCAGCAGCCAAGAAGGATCCAGGGGCACCTACGAGCAGTACTTC